The next 2 T cell receptor beta chains were all read from a single sample in a study of T-cell reconstitution after alpha-beta-depleted transplantation in children. This sample's TCRbeta library carried unique molecular identifier barcodes. TCRdb itself ran the PCR reads through MiXCR, one entry per CDR3 protein. The table includes approximately 290,000 distinct CDR3 sequences, 11% detected once. Sequenced here: peripheral blood, sampled 180 days after TCRalphabeta/CD19-depleted stem cell transplant. The receptors derive from a male patient under 10 years old who had a stem cell transplant for chronic granulomatous disease, so the T cells may come from the graft donor.

This clonotype came up many times. The chain combines TRBV29-1 with TRBJ1-3, with TRBD1 matching 7 bases. V trimming: 7 bases; J trimming: 2 bases; junction bases outside the gene matches: 2. The CDR3 extends over 12 amino acids. Germline-derived CDR1 and CDR2 are SQVTM and ANQGSEA. The CDR3 loop reads CSATGPGNTIYF. The CDR3 bases are TGCAGCGCGACAGGGCCTGGAAACACCATATATTTT.

This clonotype was seen many times. The chain joins TRBV28 to TRBJ2-7; D may be TRBD1 (6 bases). Germline V gives CDR1 MDHEN, CDR2 SYDVKM. The CDR3 covers 15 residues. V was trimmed by 5 bases and J by 3 bases, leaving 17 bases between them. The CDR3 DNA follows: TGTGCCAGCAGTACCCCGACGACAGGACGCTACGAGCAGTACTTC. The encoded protein is CASSTPTTGRYEQYF.